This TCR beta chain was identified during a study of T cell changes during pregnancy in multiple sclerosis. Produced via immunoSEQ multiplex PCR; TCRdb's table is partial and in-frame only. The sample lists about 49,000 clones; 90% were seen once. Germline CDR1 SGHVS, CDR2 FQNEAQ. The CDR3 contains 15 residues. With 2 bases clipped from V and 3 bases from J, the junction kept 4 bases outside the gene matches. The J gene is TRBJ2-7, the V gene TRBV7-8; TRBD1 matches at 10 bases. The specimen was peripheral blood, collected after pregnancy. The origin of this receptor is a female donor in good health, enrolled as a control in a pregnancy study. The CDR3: CASSLRRDRGYEQYF. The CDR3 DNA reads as TGTGCCAGCAGCTTACGTCGGGACAGGGGCTACGAGCAGTACTTC.